This T cell receptor (beta chain) was captured in a study of human thymus T cells (dated by TCRdb to about 2020). About the study as a whole: The study characterized TCR alpha and beta repertoires from roughly 8 infant thymus samples and a few related peripheral blood samples. Donor ages ranging from about 7 to 250 days were recorded, and five to seven male and a couple of female infants were included in the cohort.

About this clone itself: What antigen it recognizes has not been identified. The sample holds no much larger clone one base away, and base qualities are not on file.

Counted from cysteine to phenylalanine, this CDR3 has 14 amino acids. Only the CDR3 DNA stays, 42 bases, in frame from base 1. The trim is 8 bases for V and 1 base for J, with a gap of 12 bases between the germline ends. The germline V gene specifies MNHNS as CDR1 and SASEGT as CDR2. The immunoSEQ multiplex PCR assay was used to amplify the TCRB and TCRAD loci from a standardized quantity of quality-controlled genomic DNA. The amplicons covered the V(D)J region and were long enough to include the CDR3 and to identify the V and J genes. Through the commercial immunoSEQ service, the amplicons were sequenced on an Illumina platform. Under the source paper's analysis protocol: Primer bias and sequencing errors were corrected using previously described methods, and TCRAD and TCRB definitions followed the IMGT database. Analysis of the repertoires was done with immunoSEQ Analyzer 3.0 and VDJTools and included basic statistics, V/J segment usage, diversity estimates, rarefaction and pairwise overlap. Chao1, ChaoE, Efron-Thisted, Shannon and inverse Simpson indices were used to estimate diversity, which was also estimated on datasets down-sampled to the smallest sample. Repertoire overlap was assessed by strict matching of CDR3 nucleotide sequence, V gene and J gene, and clustering was done by Jaccard-based multidimensional scaling. TCRdb provides this immuneACCESS table in a form limited to in-frame rearrangements. Some clones are lacking; in checked studies, under half of them reflect an unresolved V gene, and why the rest are absent is not known. Clonal size and the V and J genes are those of that table, whereas D and trimming came from the DNA. In all, the sample holds about 130,000 clones, and around 94% of those were seen once. Together, the top ten hold less than 0.03% of the sample.

Paper-wide results and their limitations: Biased V and J gene segment usage appeared to be present in both thymic and peripheral blood repertoires. On average, thymus samples yielded hundreds of thousands of unique TCRB clonotypes, whereas blood samples yielded some 80,000. The related research reported highly overlapping thymic TCR repertoires among unrelated individuals.

Thymus tissue was collected as surgical resects that were removed during corrective cardiac surgery. Immunologically healthy infants undergoing open corrective cardiac surgery for congenital heart defects in Finland were used as donors. Thymocytes were released mechanically from tissue and stored at -70 °C as pellets of about 9-32 million cells. A QIAsymphony instrument was used to extract genomic DNA from the frozen cell pellets. The receptor was derived from a boy in the first two years of life with a congenital heart defect but otherwise immunologically healthy. Sequencing was carried out using thymus tissue. This chain is built from TRBV6-1 and TRBJ1-5; the D gene is not confidently resolved. The CDR3 here reads CASSGVLSNQPQHF. The nucleotides are TGTGCCAGCTCAGGTGTCCTGAGCAATCAGCCCCAGCATTTT.